A selection of T cell receptor beta chains follows, all from one sample in a study of beta chain features in type 1 diabetes. Method: immunoSEQ multiplex PCR; TCRdb's copy keeps in-frame clones and lacks some. This sample has around 160,000 clones, with roughly 53% found just once. The sample taken for sequencing was Tregs from blood. The source is a man younger than 35 in good health. The CDR3 runs from the conserved cysteine through the conserved F or W. The order of the fields is CDR3 protein, CDR3 DNA, J gene, clone size, V gene, D gene. The D gene is left open where the match is weak. The size field is filled for only some rows; it gives once, few, many or a size class.

CDR3 protein: CASASSRVAYGYTF
CDR3 DNA: TGTGCCAGCGCCTCCTCCCGGGTCGCTTATGGCTACACCTTC
J gene: TRBJ1-2
clone size: -
V gene: TRBV27
D gene: -

CDR3 protein: CASSPYSQGAGANVLTF
CDR3 DNA: TGTGCCAGCTCACCATACTCACAGGGGGCCGGGGCCAACGTCCTGACTTTC
J gene: TRBJ2-6
clone size: few
V gene: TRBV18
D gene: TRBD1

CDR3 protein: CASSSQGASTEAFF
CDR3 DNA: TGTGCCAGCAGCTCCCAGGGGGCGAGCACTGAAGCTTTCTTT
J gene: TRBJ1-1
clone size: once
V gene: TRBV7-3
D gene: TRBD1

CDR3 protein: CASSPGLKETQYF
CDR3 DNA: TGTGCCAGTAGTCCAGGTTTAAAAGAGACCCAGTACTTC
J gene: TRBJ2-5
clone size: once
V gene: TRBV19
D gene: -

CDR3 protein: CASSQDDGGSYNEQFF
CDR3 DNA: TGCGCCAGCAGCCAAGATGATGGGGGGTCCTACAATGAGCAGTTCTTC
J gene: TRBJ2-1
clone size: -
V gene: TRBV4-3
D gene: -

CDR3 protein: CAWSVAVSNQPQHF
CDR3 DNA: TGTGCCTGGAGTGTAGCGGTTAGCAATCAGCCCCAGCATTTT
J gene: TRBJ1-5
clone size: few
V gene: TRBV30
D gene: -

CDR3 protein: CASSLSGGSYNEQFF
CDR3 DNA: TGTGCCAGCAGCTTATCGGGGGGTTCCTACAATGAGCAGTTCTTC
J gene: TRBJ2-1
clone size: few
V gene: TRBV7-3
D gene: TRBD2

CDR3 protein: CASSQDGTGNNEQFF
CDR3 DNA: TGCGCCAGCAGCCAAGATGGGACAGGGAACAATGAGCAGTTCTTC
J gene: TRBJ2-1
clone size: once
V gene: TRBV4-3
D gene: TRBD1

CDR3 protein: CASSEPPLVSSYNEQFF
CDR3 DNA: TGTGCCAGCAGTGAGCCTCCTTTAGTAAGCTCCTACAATGAGCAGTTCTTC
J gene: TRBJ2-1
clone size: -
V gene: TRBV2
D gene: -

CDR3 protein: CAWGLEGNEQFF
CDR3 DNA: TGTGCCTGGGGACTAGAGGGGAATGAGCAGTTCTTC
J gene: TRBJ2-1
clone size: -
V gene: TRBV28
D gene: TRBD2

CDR3 protein: CAWSDYNEQFF
CDR3 DNA: TGTGCCTGGAGTGACTACAACGAGCAGTTCTTC
J gene: TRBJ2-1
clone size: -
V gene: TRBV30
D gene: -

CDR3 protein: CASSLLPGQGNNEQFF
CDR3 DNA: TGTGCCAGCAGCTTGCTCCCGGGACAGGGTAACAATGAGCAGTTCTTC
J gene: TRBJ2-1
clone size: -
V gene: TRBV7-2
D gene: TRBD1

CDR3 protein: CASSPRLASEPAEQFF
CDR3 DNA: TGTGCCAGCAGCCCCCGACTAGCCTCCGAACCCGCTGAGCAGTTCTTC
J gene: TRBJ2-1
clone size: -
V gene: TRBV7-9
D gene: TRBD2

CDR3 protein: CASSYGRQGHYGYTF
CDR3 DNA: TGTGCCAGCAGTTATGGGCGACAGGGACACTATGGCTACACCTTC
J gene: TRBJ1-2
clone size: -
V gene: TRBV6-6
D gene: TRBD1

CDR3 protein: CASRQTTNEKLFF
CDR3 DNA: TGTGCCAGCAGACAGACAACTAATGAAAAACTGTTTTTT
J gene: TRBJ1-4
clone size: -
V gene: TRBV7-9
D gene: -

CDR3 protein: CASSPRSSGANVLTF
CDR3 DNA: TGTGCCAGCAGCCCGCGGTCTTCTGGGGCCAACGTCCTGACTTTC
J gene: TRBJ2-6
clone size: few
V gene: TRBV7-2
D gene: -

CDR3 protein: CASSLTVREKAFF
CDR3 DNA: TGCGCCAGCAGTCTTACGGTCCGGGAAAAAGCTTTCTTT
J gene: TRBJ1-1
clone size: -
V gene: TRBV4-3
D gene: -

CDR3 protein: CASSIQRGSTDTQYF
CDR3 DNA: TGTGCCAGTAGTATACAGCGGGGGAGCACAGATACGCAGTATTTT
J gene: TRBJ2-3
clone size: once
V gene: TRBV19
D gene: TRBD2

CDR3 protein: CSVDGTREGLNNIQYF
CDR3 DNA: TGCAGCGTTGACGGGACAAGGGAGGGACTAAATAACATTCAGTACTTC
J gene: TRBJ2-4
clone size: -
V gene: TRBV29-1
D gene: -

CDR3 protein: CASSLAGEYGEQYF
CDR3 DNA: TGCGCCAGCAGCTTGGCCGGGGAATATGGCGAGCAGTACTTC
J gene: TRBJ2-7
clone size: -
V gene: TRBV5-1
D gene: -

CDR3 protein: CASSLDSYGGGRYNEQFF
CDR3 DNA: TGTGCCAGCAGCTTAGACTCCTACGGCGGGGGTCGATACAATGAGCAGTTCTTC
J gene: TRBJ2-1
clone size: -
V gene: TRBV11-2
D gene: TRBD2

CDR3 protein: CASSTDRGRGNTIYF
CDR3 DNA: TGTGCCAGCAGTACGGACAGGGGGAGAGGAAACACCATATATTTT
J gene: TRBJ1-3
clone size: -
V gene: TRBV28
D gene: TRBD1

CDR3 protein: CASSRDRDTEAFF
CDR3 DNA: TGTGCCAGCTCACGGGACAGGGACACTGAAGCTTTCTTT
J gene: TRBJ1-1
clone size: -
V gene: TRBV18
D gene: TRBD1

CDR3 protein: CAWSLGQPNQPQHF
CDR3 DNA: TGTGCCTGGAGTTTGGGACAGCCCAATCAGCCCCAGCATTTT
J gene: TRBJ1-5
clone size: few
V gene: TRBV30
D gene: TRBD1

CDR3 protein: CASSLAGQGWDGYTF
CDR3 DNA: TGTGCCAGCAGCTTGGCCGGACAGGGGTGGGATGGCTACACCTTC
J gene: TRBJ1-2
clone size: -
V gene: TRBV5-4
D gene: TRBD1

CDR3 protein: CASSDLGGFGYTF
CDR3 DNA: TGTGCCAGCAGTGACTTAGGGGGCTTTGGCTACACCTTC
J gene: TRBJ1-2
clone size: once
V gene: TRBV6-1
D gene: TRBD1

CDR3 protein: CASSTHPRGGYGTDTQYF
CDR3 DNA: TGTGCCAGCAGCACTCATCCAAGGGGGGGGTACGGCACAGATACGCAGTATTTT
J gene: TRBJ2-3
clone size: -
V gene: TRBV21-1
D gene: -

CDR3 protein: CATLGGVNQPQHF
CDR3 DNA: TGTGCCACCCTGGGCGGGGTTAATCAGCCCCAGCATTTT
J gene: TRBJ1-5
clone size: few
V gene: TRBV10-3
D gene: -

CDR3 protein: CAISGQGTGELFF
CDR3 DNA: TGTGCCATCAGTGGACAGGGGACCGGGGAGCTGTTTTTT
J gene: TRBJ2-2
clone size: -
V gene: TRBV10-3
D gene: TRBD1

CDR3 protein: CASSLTGTSEVNEQFF
CDR3 DNA: TGCGCCAGCAGCTTGACCGGGACTAGCGAAGTCAATGAGCAGTTCTTC
J gene: TRBJ2-1
clone size: few
V gene: TRBV5-1
D gene: TRBD2

CDR3 protein: CASSQTNEKLFF
CDR3 DNA: TGTGCCAGCAGCCAGACTAATGAAAAACTGTTTTTT
J gene: TRBJ1-4
clone size: -
V gene: TRBV28
D gene: -

CDR3 protein: CASSFGQVQNEQFF
CDR3 DNA: TGTGCCAGCAGTTTTGGACAGGTCCAAAATGAGCAGTTCTTC
J gene: TRBJ2-1
clone size: few
V gene: TRBV28
D gene: TRBD1

CDR3 protein: CASSLNNEQFF
CDR3 DNA: TGTGCCAGCTCACTAAACAATGAGCAGTTCTTC
J gene: TRBJ2-1
clone size: -
V gene: TRBV18
D gene: -

CDR3 protein: CAWQGLATETQYF
CDR3 DNA: TGTGCCTGGCAGGGACTAGCGACAGAGACCCAGTACTTC
J gene: TRBJ2-5
clone size: -
V gene: TRBV30
D gene: TRBD2

CDR3 protein: CASSPYRGNQPQHF
CDR3 DNA: TGTGCCAGCAGTCCTTACAGGGGTAATCAGCCCCAGCATTTT
J gene: TRBJ1-5
clone size: few
V gene: TRBV27
D gene: TRBD1

CDR3 protein: CASSRQGLNYGYTF
CDR3 DNA: TGTGCCAGCAGTCGACAGGGACTGAACTATGGCTACACCTTC
J gene: TRBJ1-2
clone size: -
V gene: TRBV2
D gene: TRBD1

CDR3 protein: CASSWTSGRPEQFF
CDR3 DNA: TGTGCCAGCAGCTGGACTAGCGGGAGACCTGAGCAGTTCTTC
J gene: TRBJ2-1
clone size: -
V gene: TRBV7-2
D gene: TRBD2

CDR3 protein: CASSASRRGTDTQYF
CDR3 DNA: TGTGCCAGCAGCGCCTCGAGGCGGGGCACAGATACGCAGTATTTT
J gene: TRBJ2-3
clone size: -
V gene: TRBV7-3
D gene: -

CDR3 protein: CASSQIAGGSYNEQFF
CDR3 DNA: TGCGCCAGCAGCCAGATAGCGGGAGGCTCCTACAATGAGCAGTTCTTC
J gene: TRBJ2-1
clone size: -
V gene: TRBV4-3
D gene: TRBD2

CDR3 protein: CASSLHISYNSPLHF
CDR3 DNA: TGCGCCAGCAGCTTGCACATCTCCTATAATTCACCCCTCCACTTT
J gene: TRBJ1-6
clone size: -
V gene: TRBV5-1
D gene: -

CDR3 protein: CASSLRRANYGYTF
CDR3 DNA: TGTGCCAGCAGCCTCCGGAGGGCTAACTATGGCTACACCTTC
J gene: TRBJ1-2
clone size: -
V gene: TRBV7-4
D gene: -

CDR3 protein: CASRSRSGSYEQYF
CDR3 DNA: TGTGCCAGCAGGTCAAGATCAGGGTCCTACGAGCAGTACTTC
J gene: TRBJ2-7
clone size: few
V gene: TRBV28
D gene: -

CDR3 protein: CASSISRGRSNQPQHF
CDR3 DNA: TGTGCCAGTAGTATTTCCAGGGGCAGGAGTAATCAGCCCCAGCATTTT
J gene: TRBJ1-5
clone size: few
V gene: TRBV19
D gene: -

CDR3 protein: CASSPGTGVFNQPQHF
CDR3 DNA: TGTGCCAGCAGCCCCGGGACAGGGGTTTTCAATCAGCCCCAGCATTTT
J gene: TRBJ1-5
clone size: -
V gene: TRBV7-9
D gene: TRBD1

CDR3 protein: CASSLSTLGRGYTF
CDR3 DNA: TGTGCCAGCAGTTTATCGACACTCGGCCGTGGCTACACCTTC
J gene: TRBJ1-2
clone size: -
V gene: TRBV28
D gene: -